These 17 T cell receptor beta chains came from one sample sequenced in a study of chemoradiotherapy in HPV16-positive cancers. Produced via immunoSEQ multiplex PCR; TCRdb's table is partial and in-frame only. The sample shows about 16,000 clones, about three quarters of them seen only once. The input for sequencing was tumor tissue, taken from a patient who underwent chemoradiotherapy. The source is a human donor with HPV-associated anogenital cancer.

V and J are TRBV2 and TRBJ1-3, with no clear D. CDR3 length: 15 amino acids. V gave up 6 bases and J gave up 0 bases, with 12 bases separating them. Germline assignment: CDR1 SNHLY and CDR2 FYNNEI. CDR3 bases: TGTGCCAGCAGCGTACTTTCAAGCTCTGGAAACACCATATATTTT. Translated, it gives CASSVLSSSGNTIYF.

This chain uses TRBV5-1 with TRBJ2-1, with 7 bases aligning to TRBD1. The CDR3 totals 16 residues. V trimming: 0 bases; J trimming: 4 bases; junction bases outside the gene matches: 7. Per germline, CDR1 SGHRS and CDR2 YFSETQ. The CDR3 is CASSLGGQATYNEQFF. The CDR3, as DNA: TGCGCCAGCAGCTTGGGTGGACAGGCCACTTACAATGAGCAGTTCTTC.

The chain carries TRBV5-1 and TRBJ2-4; maybe TRBD2 (6 bases). The CDR3 is 14 residues long. V gave up 3 bases and J gave up 0 bases, with 7 bases separating them. Germline V CDR1 and CDR2: SGHRS, YFSETQ. The DNA of the CDR3 is TGCGCCAGCAGCTCCGGGGGAGCCAAAAACATTCAGTACTTC. Translating gives CASSSGGAKNIQYF.

This chain links TRBV2 with TRBJ1-5; no firm D call. CDR3 length equals 13 residues. Per the germline V gene, CDR1 is SNHLY and CDR2 is FYNNEI. Between the trimmed V and J ends, which lost 8 bases and 2 bases, there was a span of 10 bases. CDR3 loop: CASLDSGNQPQHF. The DNA for the CDR3 is TGTGCCAGCCTCGACTCGGGCAATCAGCCCCAGCATTTT.

This clone was detected once. V is TRBV6-6 and J is TRBJ1-5; D call uncertain. The CDR3 length is 14 residues. Trimming shortened V by 6 bases and J by 3 bases, and 12 bases separated the two germline ends. CDR1 and CDR2 (germline): MNHNY, SVGAGI (reference sequence). Here the CDR3 reads CASSPQSPNQPQHF. The CDR3 DNA sequence: TGTGCCAGCAGCCCTCAGTCCCCCAATCAGCCCCAGCATTTT.

The chain is built from TRBV7-2 and TRBJ1-1; possibly TRBD1 for D (5 bases). Germline V CDR1 and CDR2: SGHTA, FQGNSA. The CDR3 spans 17 residues. V lost 6 bases, J lost 5 bases, and 25 bases lay in between. CDR3 DNA sequence: TGTGCCAGCAGACTCGAACATGGGGCCATGTCGGGGACTGAAGCTTTCTTT. This translates into CASRLEHGAMSGTEAFF.

The genes are TRBV7-9 and TRBJ1-1, with D hard to call. Trimming removed 7 bases from V and 7 bases from J, with 10 bases in between. CDR1 and CDR2 (germline): SEHNR, FQNEAQ (reference sequence). The CDR3 is made up of 11 amino acids. The CDR3 spells CASTDRGEAFF. DNA for the CDR3: TGTGCCAGCACCGATAGAGGTGAAGCTTTCTTT.

This clone was counted a few times. The V gene is TRBV10-3, the J gene TRBJ1-2; D is ambiguous. Deletions cut 3 bases from V and 7 bases from J, with 6 bases between. This CDR3 comprises 11 residues. Per the germline V gene, CDR1 is ENHRY and CDR2 is SYGVKD. The DNA for the CDR3 is TGTGCCATCAGTGACCCCACTGGCTACACCTTC. Translated: CAISDPTGYTF.

CDR3 protein: CASRVDRASYNEQFF. The CDR3 DNA follows: TGTGCCAGCAGAGTGGACAGGGCGAGCTACAATGAGCAGTTCTTC. The V and J genes are TRBV7-2 and TRBJ2-1, with TRBD1 matching 8 bases. The CDR3 is made up of 15 amino acids. Germline V lookup: CDR1 SGHTA, CDR2 FQGNSA. Losses at the gene ends were 6 bases for V and 3 bases for J; bases not matched to a gene: 7.

The chain is built from TRBV7-2 and TRBJ1-1, with D uncertain. From germline, CDR1 is SGHTA and CDR2 FQGNSA. CDR3 length: 13 amino acids. The V end was cut by 5 bases, the J end by 6 bases, with 13 bases between. The CDR3, as DNA: TGTGCCAGCAGCCTCATTCGAGAATCTGAAGCTTTCTTT. Protein product: CASSLIRESEAFF.

This sequence joins TRBV5-6 and TRBJ2-5; perhaps D is TRBD1 or TRBD2 (5 bases each). CDR1 is SGHDT and CDR2 is YYEEEE in the germline V gene. The CDR3 sequence is 14 residues long. Trimming took off 6 bases at V and 5 bases at J, with 17 bases between the two ends. The CDR3 coding sequence is TGTGCCAGCATCAGGACGCGAGAGGGGGAGACCCAGTACTTC. It codes for CASIRTREGETQYF.

This clone appeared once. CDR3 region: CASSFQAGLYNEQFF. Here the CDR3 DNA reads TGTGCCAGCAGCTTTCAAGCGGGACTCTACAATGAGCAGTTCTTC. The rearrangement joins TRBV7-3 to TRBJ2-1; 7 bases line up with TRBD2. J gave up 3 bases and V 3 bases, and 5 bases lay outside the gene matches. Germline assignment: CDR1 SGHTA and CDR2 FQGTGA. CDR3 length: 15 residues.

The chain combines TRBV7-9 with TRBJ1-4; a weak D match, TRBD1 (5 bases). The V gene lost 6 bases and the J gene lost 6 bases, with 14 bases spanning the gap. CDR1 is SEHNR, CDR2 FQNEAQ, per germline (reference sequence). The CDR3 length is 14 residues. CDR3 protein: CASSIGHVDEKLFF. The DNA of the CDR3 is TGTGCCAGCAGTATAGGACACGTAGATGAAAAACTGTTTTTT.

The count of this clone is one. J is TRBJ2-3 and V is TRBV7-2; D call uncertain. Germline V gene data show CDR1 as SGHTA and CDR2 as FQGNSA. The length of the CDR3 is 13 residues. Trimming took off 6 bases at V and 9 bases at J, with 16 bases between the two ends. The CDR3 is CASREGLRRTQYF. DNA for the CDR3: TGTGCCAGCAGGGAAGGGTTGCGGCGGACGCAGTATTTT.

This clone was seen once. V gene TRBV6-6 combines with J gene TRBJ1-3; no definite D call. Per germline, CDR1 MNHNY and CDR2 SVGAGI (reference sequence). The CDR3 length is 12 residues. V dropped 8 bases and J dropped 8 bases, with 13 bases sitting between them. CDR3 amino acids: CASRRDGHTIYF. The CDR3 region has the DNA TGTGCCAGCCGTCGCGACGGGCACACCATATATTTT.

V is TRBV5-1 and J is TRBJ2-3; TRBD2 agrees at 9 bases. CDR1 is SGHRS and CDR2 is YFSETQ in the germline V gene. This CDR3 region has 15 residues. V dropped 0 bases and J dropped 5; count of bases not matched to a gene: 4. CDR3 nucleotides: TGCGCCAGCAGCTTGGCTAGCGGGGTCGGAGATACGCAGTATTTT. Its protein is CASSLASGVGDTQYF.

This chain uses TRBV18 with TRBJ1-3; D perhaps matches TRBD1 (5 bases). CDR3 length equals 19 residues. Trimming cost V 1 base and J 1 base, with 20 bases left between them. The germline CDR1 and CDR2 sequences are KGHSH and LQKENI. The CDR3 region has the DNA TGTGCCAGCTCACCACAGGGACTATCACCTTACGGGTCTGGAAACACCATATATTTT. Translation gives CASSPQGLSPYGSGNTIYF.